This T cell receptor (beta chain) was identified during a study of T-cell reconstitution after alpha-beta-depleted transplantation in children. Preparation of the TCRbeta library involved a method that used unique molecular identifiers. One entry per CDR3 protein, called by TCRdb with MiXCR from the PCR reads. In the table there are more than 550,000 distinct CDR3 sequences, about 11% of which are singletons. The germline V and J ends were trimmed by 3 bases and 5 bases, with 11 bases remaining between them. The CDR3 totals 12 residues. The germline gives CDR1 SQVTM, CDR2 ANQGSEA. This clonotype was detected only a few times.

This chain links TRBV29-1 with TRBJ2-7, with D maybe TRBD1 (6 bases). The sample was PBMCs from the stem cell graft donor, taken from the stem cell graft. The sequence came from a human donor who donated a stem cell graft to a child with acute myeloid leukemia. The CDR3 DNA follows: TGCAGCGTTGATTCAGGGGCGGACGAGCAGTACTTC. Encoded protein: CSVDSGADEQYF.